These 5 T cell receptor beta chains originate from one sample sequenced in a study of blood T cell repertoires in COVID-19. Using immunoSEQ multiplex PCR, the repertoire was profiled, and TCRdb retains in-frame clones only, with some absent. The data contain about 400,000 clones, around nine tenths of them singletons. Sequences were obtained from PBMCs or T cells enriched from blood (not recorded which). The receptors derive from a woman aged 25 to 45 who had recovered from COVID-19.

CDR3 coding DNA: TGTGCCAGCAGTTCCCGCGGGTTTAACTATGGCTACACCTTC. Translated, it gives CASSSRGFNYGYTF. V usage is TRBV27 and J usage is TRBJ1-2; no clear D. CDR3 length: 14 residues. V was pared by 4 bases and J by 1 base, with 10 bases between. The germline CDR1 and CDR2 sequences are MNHEY and SMNVEV (reference sequence).

The chain links TRBV27 to TRBJ2-7, with TRBD1 identical over 9 bases. This CDR3 has 14 amino acids. Germline V gene data show CDR1 as MNHEY and CDR2 as SMNVEV (reference sequence). The junction had 6 bases not matched to a gene; V was cut back by 6 bases and J by 3 bases. As DNA, the CDR3 is TGTGCCAGCAGAACGACAGGGGGTCTCTACGAGCAGTACTTC. Translation: CASRTTGGLYEQYF.

The chain links TRBV10-3 to TRBJ1-1; D perhaps matches TRBD1 (6 bases). The CDR3 is 14 amino acids. In germline, CDR1 is ENHRY, CDR2 SYGVKD. Trimming shortened V by 0 bases and J by 9 bases, and 14 bases separated the two germline ends. CDR3 sequence: CAISESTVQGKAFF. The DNA of the CDR3 is TGTGCCATCAGTGAGTCGACGGTTCAGGGGAAAGCTTTCTTT.

The chain has TRBV6-5 and TRBJ2-1; maybe TRBD1 (5 bases). The CDR3 runs to 14 residues. Looked up from germline, CDR1 is MNHEY and CDR2 is SVGAGI. V lost 7 bases and J lost 5, with 15 bases in between. CDR3 protein: CASKVEQANNEQFF. For the CDR3, the DNA is TGTGCCAGCAAGGTCGAACAGGCTAACAATGAGCAGTTCTTC.

The chain is built from TRBV15 and TRBJ2-3; 9 bases fit TRBD2. The CDR3 consists of 15 residues. The V segment lost 0 bases and the J segment 7 bases; nucleotides outside the gene matches: 5. CDR1 LNHNV and CDR2 YYDKDF come from the germline V gene (reference sequence). CDR3 bases: TGTGCCACCAGCAGAGATGCGGGGGGGTCTAATACGCAGTATTTT. Its protein is CATSRDAGGSNTQYF.